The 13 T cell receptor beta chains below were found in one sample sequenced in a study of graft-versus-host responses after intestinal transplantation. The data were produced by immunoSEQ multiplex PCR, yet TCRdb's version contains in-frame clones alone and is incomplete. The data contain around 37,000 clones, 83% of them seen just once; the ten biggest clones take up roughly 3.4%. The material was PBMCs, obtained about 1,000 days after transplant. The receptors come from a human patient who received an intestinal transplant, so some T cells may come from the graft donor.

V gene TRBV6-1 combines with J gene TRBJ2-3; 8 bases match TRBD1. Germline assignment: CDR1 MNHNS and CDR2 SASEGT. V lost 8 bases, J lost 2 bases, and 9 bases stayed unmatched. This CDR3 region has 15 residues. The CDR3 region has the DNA TGTGCCAGCGGGGACAGGTCTTCCTTCACAGATACGCAGTATTTT. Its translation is CASGDRSSFTDTQYF.

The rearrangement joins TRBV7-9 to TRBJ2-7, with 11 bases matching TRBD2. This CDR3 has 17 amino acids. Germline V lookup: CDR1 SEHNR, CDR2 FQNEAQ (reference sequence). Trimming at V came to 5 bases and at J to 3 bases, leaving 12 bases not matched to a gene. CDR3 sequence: CASSPGGLAGGLYEQYF. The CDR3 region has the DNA TGTGCCAGCAGCCCCGGGGGCCTAGCGGGGGGCCTCTACGAGCAGTACTTC.

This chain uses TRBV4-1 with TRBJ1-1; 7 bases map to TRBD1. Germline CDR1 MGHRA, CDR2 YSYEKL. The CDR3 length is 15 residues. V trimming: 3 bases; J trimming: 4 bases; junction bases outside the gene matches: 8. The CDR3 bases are TGCGCCAGCAGCCACCCTGGGGAGGGGGCCACTGAAGCTTTCTTT. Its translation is CASSHPGEGATEAFF.

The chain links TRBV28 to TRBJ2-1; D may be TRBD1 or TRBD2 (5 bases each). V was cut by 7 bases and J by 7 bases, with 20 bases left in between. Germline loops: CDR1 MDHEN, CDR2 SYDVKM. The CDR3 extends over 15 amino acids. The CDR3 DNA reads TGTGCCAGCACCCCACTCGGGGCAGCCCGGAATGAGCAGTTCTTC. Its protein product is CASTPLGAARNEQFF.

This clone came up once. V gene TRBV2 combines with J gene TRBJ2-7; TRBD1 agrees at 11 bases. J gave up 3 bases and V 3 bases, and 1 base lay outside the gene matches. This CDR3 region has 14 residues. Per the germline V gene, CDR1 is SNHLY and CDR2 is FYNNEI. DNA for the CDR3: TGTGCCAGCAGTGAGGGACAGGGGGGCTACGAGCAGTACTTC. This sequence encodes CASSEGQGGYEQYF. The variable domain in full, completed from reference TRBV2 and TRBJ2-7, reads EPEVTQTPSHQVTQMGQEVILRCVPISNHLYFYWYRQILGQKVEFLVSFYNNEISEKSEIFDDQFSVERPDGSNFTLKIRSTKLEDSAMYFCASSEGQGGYEQYFGPGTRLTVT.

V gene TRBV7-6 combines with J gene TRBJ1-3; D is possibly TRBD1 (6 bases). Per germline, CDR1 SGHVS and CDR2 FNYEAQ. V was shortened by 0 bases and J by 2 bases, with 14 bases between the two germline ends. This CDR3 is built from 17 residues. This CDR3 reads CASSLAMSGAAGNTIYF. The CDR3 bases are TGTGCCAGCAGCTTAGCCATGTCGGGGGCTGCTGGAAACACCATATATTTT.

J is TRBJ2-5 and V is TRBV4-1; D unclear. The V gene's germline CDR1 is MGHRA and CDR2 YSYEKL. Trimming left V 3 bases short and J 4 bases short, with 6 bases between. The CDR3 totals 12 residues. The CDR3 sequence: CASSHAGETQYF. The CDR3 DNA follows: TGCGCCAGCAGCCACGCTGGAGAGACCCAGTACTTC.

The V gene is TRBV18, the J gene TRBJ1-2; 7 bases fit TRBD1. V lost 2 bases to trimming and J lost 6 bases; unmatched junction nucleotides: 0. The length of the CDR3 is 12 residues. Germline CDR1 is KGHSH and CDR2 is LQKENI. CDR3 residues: CASSPDRDGYTF. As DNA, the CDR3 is TGTGCCAGCTCACCAGACAGGGATGGCTACACCTTC.

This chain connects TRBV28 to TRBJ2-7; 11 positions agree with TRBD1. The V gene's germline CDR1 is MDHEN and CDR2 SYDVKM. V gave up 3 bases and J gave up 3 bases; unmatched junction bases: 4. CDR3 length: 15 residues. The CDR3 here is CASSLFGTGGYEQYF. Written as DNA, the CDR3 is TGTGCCAGCAGTTTGTTCGGGACAGGGGGCTACGAGCAGTACTTC.

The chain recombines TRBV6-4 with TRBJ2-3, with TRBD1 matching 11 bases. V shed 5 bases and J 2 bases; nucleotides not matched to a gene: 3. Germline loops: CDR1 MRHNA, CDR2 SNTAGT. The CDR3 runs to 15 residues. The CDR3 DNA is TGTGCCAGCAGTCTCGGACAGGGGGCCACAGATACGCAGTATTTT. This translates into CASSLGQGATDTQYF.

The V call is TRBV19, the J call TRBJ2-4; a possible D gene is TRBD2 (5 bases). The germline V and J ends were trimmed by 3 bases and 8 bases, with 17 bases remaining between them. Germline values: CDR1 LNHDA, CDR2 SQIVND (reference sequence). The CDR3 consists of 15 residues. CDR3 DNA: TGTGCCAGTAGTATCACCTTGGACTTTTGGGACATTCAGTACTTC. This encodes CASSITLDFWDIQYF.

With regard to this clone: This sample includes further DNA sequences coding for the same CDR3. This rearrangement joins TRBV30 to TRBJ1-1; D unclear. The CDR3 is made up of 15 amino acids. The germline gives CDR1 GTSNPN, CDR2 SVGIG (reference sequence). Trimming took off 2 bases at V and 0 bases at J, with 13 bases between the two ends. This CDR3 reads CAWSLWGGLNTEAFF. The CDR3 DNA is TGTGCCTGGAGTCTCTGGGGAGGATTGAACACTGAAGCTTTCTTT. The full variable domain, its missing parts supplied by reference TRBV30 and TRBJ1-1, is SQTIHQWPATLVQPVGSPLSLECTVEGTSNPNLYWYRQAAGRGLQLLFYSVGIGQISSEVPQNLSASRPQDRQFILSSKKLLLSDSGFYLCAWSLWGGLNTEAFFGQGTRLTVV.

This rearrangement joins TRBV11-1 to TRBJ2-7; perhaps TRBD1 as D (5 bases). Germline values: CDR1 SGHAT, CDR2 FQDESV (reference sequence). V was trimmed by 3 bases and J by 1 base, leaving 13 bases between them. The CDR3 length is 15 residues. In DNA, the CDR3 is TGTGCCAGCAGCTTGGATTTGGACAAATCCTACGAGCAGTACTTC. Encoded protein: CASSLDLDKSYEQYF.